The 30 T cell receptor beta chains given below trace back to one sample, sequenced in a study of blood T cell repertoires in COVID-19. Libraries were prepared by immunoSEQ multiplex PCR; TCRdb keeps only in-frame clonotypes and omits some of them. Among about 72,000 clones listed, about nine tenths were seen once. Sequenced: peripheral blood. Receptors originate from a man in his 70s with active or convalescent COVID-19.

The CDR3 is CASSVESASYNEQFF. For the CDR3, the DNA is TGTGCCAGCAGCGTAGAGAGCGCCTCCTACAATGAGCAGTTCTTC. The chain is built from TRBV9 and TRBJ2-1, with unresolved D. Trimming stripped 0 bases from V and 0 bases from J, with 7 bases between. Germline values: CDR1 SGDLS, CDR2 YYNGEE. The CDR3 consists of 15 residues. The full variable domain, its missing parts supplied by reference TRBV9 and TRBJ2-1, is DSGVTQTPKHLITATGQRVTLRCSPRSGDLSVYWYQQSLDQGLQFLIQYYNGEERAKGNILERFSAQQFPDLHSELNLSSLELGDSALYFCASSVESASYNEQFFGPGTRLTVL.

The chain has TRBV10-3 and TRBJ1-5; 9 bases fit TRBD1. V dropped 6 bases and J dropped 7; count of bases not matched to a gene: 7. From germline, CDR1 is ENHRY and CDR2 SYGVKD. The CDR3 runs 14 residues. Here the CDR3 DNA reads TGTGCCATCAGGGGGGACAGGGATGGCCAGCCCCAGCATTTT. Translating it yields CAIRGDRDGQPQHF.

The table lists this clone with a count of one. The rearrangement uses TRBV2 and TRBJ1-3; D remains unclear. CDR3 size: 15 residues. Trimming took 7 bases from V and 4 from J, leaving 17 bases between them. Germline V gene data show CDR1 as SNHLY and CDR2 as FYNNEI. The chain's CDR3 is CASKVTGGVGNTIYF. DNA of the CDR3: TGTGCCAGCAAAGTCACTGGCGGGGTAGGAAACACCATATATTTT.

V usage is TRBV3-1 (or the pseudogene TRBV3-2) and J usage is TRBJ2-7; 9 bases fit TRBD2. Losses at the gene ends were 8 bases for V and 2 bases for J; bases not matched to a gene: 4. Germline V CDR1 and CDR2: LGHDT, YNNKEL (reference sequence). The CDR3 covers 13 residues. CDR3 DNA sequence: TGTGCCAGCTGCCTAGCGGGAACCTACGAGCAGTACTTC. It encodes CASCLAGTYEQYF.

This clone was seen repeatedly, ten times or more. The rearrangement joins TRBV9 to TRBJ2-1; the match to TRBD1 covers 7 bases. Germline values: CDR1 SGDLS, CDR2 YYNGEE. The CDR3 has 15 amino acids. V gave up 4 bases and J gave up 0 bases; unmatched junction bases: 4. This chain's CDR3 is CASSTGTVSYNEQFF. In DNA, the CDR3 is TGTGCCAGCAGCACCGGGACAGTCTCCTACAATGAGCAGTTCTTC.

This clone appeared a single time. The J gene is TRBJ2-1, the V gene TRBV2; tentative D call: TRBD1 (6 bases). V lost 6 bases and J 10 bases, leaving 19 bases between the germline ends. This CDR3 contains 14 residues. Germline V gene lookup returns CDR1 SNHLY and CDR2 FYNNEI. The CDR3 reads CASSLGPGRGEQFF. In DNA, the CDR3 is TGTGCCAGCAGCCTGGGACCCGGTAGGGGGGAGCAGTTCTTC.

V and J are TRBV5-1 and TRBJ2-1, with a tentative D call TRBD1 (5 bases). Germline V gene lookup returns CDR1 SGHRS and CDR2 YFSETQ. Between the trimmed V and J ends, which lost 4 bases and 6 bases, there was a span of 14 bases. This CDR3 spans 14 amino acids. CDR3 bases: TGCGCCAGCAGCCCTCGGACCAGGGCCAATGAGCAGTTCTTC. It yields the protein CASSPRTRANEQFF.

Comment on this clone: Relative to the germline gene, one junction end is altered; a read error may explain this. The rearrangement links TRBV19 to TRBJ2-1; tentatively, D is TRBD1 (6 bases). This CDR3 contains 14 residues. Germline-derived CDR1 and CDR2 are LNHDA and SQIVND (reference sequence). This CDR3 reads CASTDSIGDNEQFF. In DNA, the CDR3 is TGTGCAAGTACGGACAGCATCGGTGACAATGAGCAGTTCTTC.

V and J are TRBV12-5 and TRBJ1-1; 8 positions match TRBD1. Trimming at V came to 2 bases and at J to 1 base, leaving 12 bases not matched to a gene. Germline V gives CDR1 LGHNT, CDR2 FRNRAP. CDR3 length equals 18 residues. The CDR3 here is CASGLSPDREASNTEAFF. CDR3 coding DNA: TGTGCTAGTGGTTTGTCACCGGACAGGGAGGCATCGAACACTGAAGCTTTCTTT.

CDR3 nucleotides: TGTGCCAGTAGTATAGTCCCGGGGGGAAATGAGCAGTTCTTC. This encodes CASSIVPGGNEQFF. J is TRBJ2-1 and V is TRBV19; 7 bases align to TRBD2. Germline V CDR1 and CDR2: LNHDA, SQIVND (reference sequence). This CDR3 spans 14 amino acids. V lost 1 base to trimming and J lost 7 bases; unmatched junction nucleotides: 4.

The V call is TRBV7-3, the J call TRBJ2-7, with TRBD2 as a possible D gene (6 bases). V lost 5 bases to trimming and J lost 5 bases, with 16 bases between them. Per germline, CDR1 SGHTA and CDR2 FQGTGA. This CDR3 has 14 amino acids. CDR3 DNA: TGTGCCAGCAGCGGCCTGGCGGGGAGTGACGAGCAGTACTTC. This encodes CASSGLAGSDEQYF.

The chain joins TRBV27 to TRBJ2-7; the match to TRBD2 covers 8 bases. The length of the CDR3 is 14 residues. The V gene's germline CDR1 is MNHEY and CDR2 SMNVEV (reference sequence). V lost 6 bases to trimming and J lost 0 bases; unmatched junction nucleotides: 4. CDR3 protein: CASRRSGSSYEQYF. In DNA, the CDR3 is TGTGCCAGCAGGAGGAGCGGGAGCTCCTACGAGCAGTACTTC.

CDR3 in amino acids: CASSQSSGMGYEQYF. The CDR3 DNA reads TGTGCCAGCAGCCAATCCTCAGGGATGGGCTACGAGCAGTACTTC. The chain is built from TRBV4-2 and TRBJ2-7; TRBD1 might be the D (5 bases). The germline gives CDR1 LGHNA, CDR2 YNFKEQ. This CDR3 region has 15 residues. The ends were cut back, 2 bases at V and 3 bases at J, with 14 bases in the middle.

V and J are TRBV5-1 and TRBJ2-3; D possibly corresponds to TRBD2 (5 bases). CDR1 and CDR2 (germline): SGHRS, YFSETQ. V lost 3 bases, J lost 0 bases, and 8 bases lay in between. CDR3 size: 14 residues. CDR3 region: CASSWRLSTDTQYF. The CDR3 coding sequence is TGCGCCAGCAGCTGGAGGCTTAGCACAGATACGCAGTATTTT. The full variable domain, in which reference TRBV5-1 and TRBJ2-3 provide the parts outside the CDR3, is KAGVTQTPRYLIKTRGQQVTLSCSPISGHRSVSWYQQTPGQGLQFLFEYFSETQRNKGNFPGRFSGRQFSNSRSEMNVSTLELGDSALYLCASSWRLSTDTQYFGPGTRLTVL.

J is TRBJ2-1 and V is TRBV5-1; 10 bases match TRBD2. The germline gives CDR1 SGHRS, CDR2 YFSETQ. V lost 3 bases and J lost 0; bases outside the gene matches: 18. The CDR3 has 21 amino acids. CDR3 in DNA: TGCGCCAGCAGCTCCCCAGGGACTAGGACTAGCGGAGGGAGCTCCTACAATGAGCAGTTCTTC. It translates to CASSSPGTRTSGGSSYNEQFF.

The CDR3 here is CASSLWTGSSTDTQYF. CDR3 in DNA: TGTGCCAGCAGTTTATGGACAGGCTCTAGCACAGATACGCAGTATTTT. The V gene is TRBV28, the J gene TRBJ2-3; D is possibly TRBD1 (6 bases). V was clipped by 0 bases and J by 0 bases, with 10 bases between them. This CDR3 has 16 amino acids. In germline, CDR1 is MDHEN, CDR2 SYDVKM. Variable domain in full (rest from reference TRBV28 and TRBJ2-3): DVKVTQSSRYLVKRTGEKVFLECVQDMDHENMFWYRQDPGLGLRLIYFSYDVKMKEKGDIPEGYSVSREKKERFSLILESASTNQTSMYLCASSLWTGSSTDTQYFGPGTRLTVL.

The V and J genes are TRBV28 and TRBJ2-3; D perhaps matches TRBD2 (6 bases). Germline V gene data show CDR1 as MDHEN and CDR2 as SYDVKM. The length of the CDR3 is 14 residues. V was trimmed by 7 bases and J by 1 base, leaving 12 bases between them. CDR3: CASTLIAGTDTQYF. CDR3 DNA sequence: TGTGCCAGCACCCTAATAGCGGGCACAGATACGCAGTATTTT.

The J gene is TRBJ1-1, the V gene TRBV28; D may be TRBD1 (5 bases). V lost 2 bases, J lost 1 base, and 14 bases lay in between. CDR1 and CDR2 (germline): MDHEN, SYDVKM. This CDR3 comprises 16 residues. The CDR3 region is CASSLREGRWNTEAFF. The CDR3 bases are TGTGCCAGCAGTTTAAGGGAGGGGCGGTGGAACACTGAAGCTTTCTTT. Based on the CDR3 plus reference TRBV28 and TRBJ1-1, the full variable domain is DVKVTQSSRYLVKRTGEKVFLECVQDMDHENMFWYRQDPGLGLRLIYFSYDVKMKEKGDIPEGYSVSREKKERFSLILESASTNQTSMYLCASSLREGRWNTEAFFGQGTRLTVV.

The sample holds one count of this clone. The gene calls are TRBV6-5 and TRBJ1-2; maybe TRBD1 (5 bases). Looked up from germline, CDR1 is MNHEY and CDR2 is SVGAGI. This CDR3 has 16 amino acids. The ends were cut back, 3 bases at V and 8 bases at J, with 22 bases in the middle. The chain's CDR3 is CASSYSDADHGGGYTF. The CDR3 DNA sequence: TGTGCCAGCAGTTATTCGGACGCCGATCATGGGGGGGGCTACACCTTC.

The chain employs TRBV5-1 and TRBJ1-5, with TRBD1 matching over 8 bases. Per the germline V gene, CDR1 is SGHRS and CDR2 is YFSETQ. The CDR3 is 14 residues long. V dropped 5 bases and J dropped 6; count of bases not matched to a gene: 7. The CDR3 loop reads CASSPGTGFQPQHF. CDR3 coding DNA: TGCGCCAGCAGTCCCGGGACAGGTTTTCAGCCCCAGCATTTT.

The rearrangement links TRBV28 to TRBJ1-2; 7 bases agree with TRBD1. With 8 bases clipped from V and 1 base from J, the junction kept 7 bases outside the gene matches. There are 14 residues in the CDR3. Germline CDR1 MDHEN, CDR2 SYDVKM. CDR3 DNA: TGTGCCAGCTCCCCCGGACAGGATAACTATGGCTACACCTTC. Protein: CASSPGQDNYGYTF.

The chain's CDR3 is CASRQDSGNTIYF. CDR3 DNA: TGTGCCAGCAGGCAGGACAGCGGAAACACCATATATTTT. V usage is TRBV9 and J usage is TRBJ1-3, with a tentative D call TRBD1 (6 bases). From germline, CDR1 is SGDLS and CDR2 YYNGEE. This CDR3 has 13 residues. Trimming removed 5 bases at V and 4 bases at J, with 10 bases between.

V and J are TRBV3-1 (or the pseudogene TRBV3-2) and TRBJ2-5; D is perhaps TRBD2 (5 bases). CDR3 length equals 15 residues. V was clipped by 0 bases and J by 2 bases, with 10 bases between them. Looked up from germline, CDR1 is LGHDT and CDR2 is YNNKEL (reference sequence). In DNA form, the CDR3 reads TGTGCCAGCAGCCAAGAAGGGAGTGGGCAAGAGACCCAGTACTTC. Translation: CASSQEGSGQETQYF.

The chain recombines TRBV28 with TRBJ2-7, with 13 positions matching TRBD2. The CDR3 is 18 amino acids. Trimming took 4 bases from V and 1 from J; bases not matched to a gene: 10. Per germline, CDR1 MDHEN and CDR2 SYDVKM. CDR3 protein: CASSYTTWTSGGSYEQYF. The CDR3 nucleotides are TGTGCCAGCAGTTATACCACTTGGACTAGCGGGGGTTCCTACGAGCAGTACTTC.

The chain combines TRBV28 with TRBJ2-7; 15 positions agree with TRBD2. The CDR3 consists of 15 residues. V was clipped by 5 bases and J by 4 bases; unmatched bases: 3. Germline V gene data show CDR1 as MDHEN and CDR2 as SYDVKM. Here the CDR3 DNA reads TGTGCCAGCAGTCAAGGACTAGCGGGAGGGTACGAGCAGTACTTC. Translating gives CASSQGLAGGYEQYF. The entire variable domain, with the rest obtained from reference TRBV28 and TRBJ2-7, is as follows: DVKVTQSSRYLVKRTGEKVFLECVQDMDHENMFWYRQDPGLGLRLIYFSYDVKMKEKGDIPEGYSVSREKKERFSLILESASTNQTSMYLCASSQGLAGGYEQYFGPGTRLTVT.

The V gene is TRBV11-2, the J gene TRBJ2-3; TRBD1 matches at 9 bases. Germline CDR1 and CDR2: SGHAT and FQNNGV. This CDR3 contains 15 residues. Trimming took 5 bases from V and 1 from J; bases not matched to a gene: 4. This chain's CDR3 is CASSPGTGRTDTQYF. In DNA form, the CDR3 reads TGTGCCAGCAGCCCAGGGACAGGGCGCACAGATACGCAGTATTTT.

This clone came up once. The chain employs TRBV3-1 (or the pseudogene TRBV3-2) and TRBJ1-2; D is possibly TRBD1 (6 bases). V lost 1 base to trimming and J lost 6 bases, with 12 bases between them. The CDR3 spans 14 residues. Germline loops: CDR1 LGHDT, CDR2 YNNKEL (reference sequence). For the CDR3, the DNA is TGTGCCAGCAGCCAAGCTCGGGGGGCAAATGGCTACACCTTC. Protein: CASSQARGANGYTF.

The CDR3 DNA reads as TGCAGTGCTAGTGACAGGGCTTTGCGTGAAGCTTTCTTT. The encoded protein is CSASDRALREAFF. The chain uses TRBV20-1 and TRBJ1-1; TRBD1 matches 7 bases. Trimming cost V 3 bases and J 7 bases; bases outside gene matches: 8. The CDR3 runs to 13 residues. CDR1 DFQATT and CDR2 SNEGSKA come from the germline V gene (reference sequence).

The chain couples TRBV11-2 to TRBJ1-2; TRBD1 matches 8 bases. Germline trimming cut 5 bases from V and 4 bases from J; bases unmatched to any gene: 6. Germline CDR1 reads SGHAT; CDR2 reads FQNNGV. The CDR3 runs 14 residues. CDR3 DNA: TGTGCCAGCAGCCAACAAGGACAGGGCTATGGCTACACCTTC. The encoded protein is CASSQQGQGYGYTF.

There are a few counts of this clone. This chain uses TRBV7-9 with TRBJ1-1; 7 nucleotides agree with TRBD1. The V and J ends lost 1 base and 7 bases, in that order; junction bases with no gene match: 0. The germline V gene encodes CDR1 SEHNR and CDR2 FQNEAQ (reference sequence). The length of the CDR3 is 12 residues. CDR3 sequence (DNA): TGTGCCAGCAGCTTAGGGGACAGTGAAGCTTTCTTT. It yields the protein CASSLGDSEAFF.